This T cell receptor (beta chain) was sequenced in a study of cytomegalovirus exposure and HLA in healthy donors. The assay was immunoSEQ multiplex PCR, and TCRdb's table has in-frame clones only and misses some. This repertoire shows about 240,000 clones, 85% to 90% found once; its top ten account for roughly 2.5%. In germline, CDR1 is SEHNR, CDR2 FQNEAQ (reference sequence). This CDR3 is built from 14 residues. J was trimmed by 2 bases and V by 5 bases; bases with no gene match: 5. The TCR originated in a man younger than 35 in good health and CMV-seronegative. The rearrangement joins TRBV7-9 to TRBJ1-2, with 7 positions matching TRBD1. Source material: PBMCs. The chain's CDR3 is CASSRDRANYGYTF. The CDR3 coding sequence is TGTGCCAGCAGCCGAGACAGGGCCAACTATGGCTACACCTTC.